One sample yielded the 23 T cell receptor beta chains listed below, sequenced in a study of glioma-infiltrating T cells after dendritic cell vaccination. Here immunoSEQ multiplex PCR was the method, and the copy in TCRdb shows in-frame clones only, minus some. Seen here are 85,000 to 110,000 clones, 81% observed once, and the top ten hold roughly 12%. Here the sequenced sample was blood, taken before dendritic cell vaccination. Receptors were obtained from a human donor with glioblastoma.

This clone was seen just once. The chain employs TRBV11-1 and TRBJ2-3; 15 bases fit TRBD2. Germline trimming cut 5 bases from V and 4 bases from J; bases unmatched to any gene: 4. CDR1 and CDR2 (germline): SGHAT, FQDESV (reference sequence). The CDR3 has 16 residues. CDR3 nucleotides: TGTGCCAGCAGCCCCGGACTAGCGGGGGGGCCAGATACGCAGTATTTT. Encoded protein: CASSPGLAGGPDTQYF.

The chain carries TRBV7-2 and TRBJ1-1; D may be TRBD1 (6 bases). This CDR3 region has 12 residues. Germline V gives CDR1 SGHTA, CDR2 FQGNSA. The ends were cut back, 1 base at V and 8 bases at J, with 8 bases in the middle. DNA for the CDR3: TGTGCCAGCAGCTTAGAGCAGGGGGAAGCTTTCTTT. Its protein product is CASSLEQGEAFF.

This chain joins TRBV7-8 and TRBJ1-4; a possible D gene is TRBD1 (5 bases). The length of the CDR3 is 16 residues. V lost 2 bases and J 6 bases, leaving 16 bases between the germline ends. Germline assignment: CDR1 SGHVS and CDR2 FQNEAQ. CDR3 nucleotide sequence: TGTGCCAGCAGCTTAATGCACAGGAGTACCCATGAAAAACTGTTTTTT. Translation: CASSLMHRSTHEKLFF.

J is TRBJ1-1 and V is TRBV19; D not resolved. The CDR3 sequence is 15 residues long. V lost 5 bases to trimming and J lost 5 bases, with 18 bases between them. Germline V CDR1 and CDR2: LNHDA, SQIVND (reference sequence). CDR3 region: CASSFREPPKTEAFF. The CDR3 DNA reads TGTGCCAGTAGTTTTCGGGAGCCCCCGAAGACTGAAGCTTTCTTT.

This clone was counted once. This chain uses TRBV27 with TRBJ1-4; tentative D call: TRBD1 (6 bases). The CDR3 sequence is 16 residues long. The germline V gene has CDR1 MNHEY and CDR2 SMNVEV (reference sequence). Trimming pared 1 base from V and 4 bases from J, leaving 13 bases between. In DNA, the CDR3 is TGTGCCAGCAGTTTATACGGGGGGGCTGGTAATGAAAAACTGTTTTTT. Amino acid sequence: CASSLYGGAGNEKLFF.

This rearrangement joins TRBV4-1 to TRBJ2-5; D is perhaps TRBD2 (6 bases). The V and J ends lost 4 bases and 5 bases respectively, with 14 bases between them. CDR1 and CDR2 from the germline V gene are MGHRA and YSYEKL. This CDR3 has 14 residues. CDR3 sequence (DNA): TGCGCCAGCAGCCTGATTAGCGGTCCGGAGACCCAGTACTTC. Amino acids: CASSLISGPETQYF.

This clone was seen a few times. The chain has TRBV2 and TRBJ2-3; D not resolved. Germline CDR1 SNHLY, CDR2 FYNNEI. The CDR3 runs to 14 residues. V gave up 3 bases and J gave up 2 bases, with 9 bases separating them. In DNA form, the CDR3 reads TGTGCCAGCAGTGATCGAGCTCCCACAGATACGCAGTATTTT. The encoded protein is CASSDRAPTDTQYF.

The chain joins TRBV19 to TRBJ1-5; D remains ambiguous. Between the trimmed V and J ends, which lost 6 bases and 2 bases, there was a span of 14 bases. Per the germline V gene, CDR1 is LNHDA and CDR2 is SQIVND (reference sequence). The CDR3 has 15 amino acids. The CDR3 DNA reads as TGTGCCAGTAGCCGGTTCGAGCCTGGCAATCAGCCCCAGCATTTT. Protein: CASSRFEPGNQPQHF.

The rearrangement uses TRBV19 and TRBJ1-1; tentative D call: TRBD1 (5 bases). V lost 6 bases and J 4 bases, leaving 12 bases between the germline ends. The CDR3 runs to 13 residues. Germline V gene data show CDR1 as LNHDA and CDR2 as SQIVND (reference sequence). The CDR3 reads CASSPHGGTEAFF. CDR3 nucleotide sequence: TGTGCCAGTAGCCCGCACGGGGGCACTGAAGCTTTCTTT. The variable domain in full, completed from reference TRBV19 and TRBJ1-1, reads DGGITQSPKYLFRKEGQNVTLSCEQNLNHDAMYWYRQDPGQGLRLIYYSQIVNDFQKGDIAEGYSVSREKKESFPLTVTSAQKNPTAFYLCASSPHGGTEAFFGQGTRLTVV.

This sequence joins TRBV27 and TRBJ2-7, with 9 nucleotides matching TRBD1. With 5 bases clipped from V and 0 bases from J, the junction kept 5 bases outside the gene matches. The CDR3 is made up of 15 amino acids. The V gene's germline CDR1 is MNHEY and CDR2 SMNVEV (reference sequence). The CDR3 protein is CASSPGQGLSYEQYF. DNA for the CDR3: TGTGCCAGCAGTCCCGGACAGGGGCTCTCCTACGAGCAGTACTTC.

The chain carries TRBV7-2 and TRBJ2-5; 8 bases align to TRBD2. V was pared by 5 bases and J by 11 bases, with 7 bases of the junction left unmatched. Germline CDR1 SGHTA, CDR2 FQGNSA. The CDR3 consists of 12 residues. The CDR3 region has the DNA TGTGCCAGCAGCCCGACCGGGGGGGGGCAGTACTTC. Translated: CASSPTGGGQYF.

The chain employs TRBV11-3 and TRBJ2-1; tentatively, D is TRBD1 (6 bases). Germline V CDR1 and CDR2: SGHNT, YENEEA. There are 15 residues in the CDR3. Trimming removed 7 bases at V and 7 bases at J, with 20 bases between. The CDR3 DNA reads TGTGCCAGCACGTCGACAGGTGGGGCAATGAATGAGCAGTTCTTC. Protein sequence: CASTSTGGAMNEQFF.

The V call is TRBV27, the J call TRBJ2-7, with 10 bases that match TRBD2. The CDR3 sequence is 14 residues long. The germline CDR1 and CDR2 sequences are MNHEY and SMNVEV (reference sequence). Trimming cost V 3 bases and J 5 bases; bases outside gene matches: 4. Here the CDR3 reads CASSFTSGVHEQYF. The CDR3 nucleotides are TGTGCCAGCAGTTTTACTAGCGGGGTTCACGAGCAGTACTTC.

This clone turned up a few times. This chain joins TRBV2 and TRBJ1-3; 9 nucleotides align to TRBD1. The CDR3 totals 14 residues. V dropped 7 bases and J dropped 2; count of bases not matched to a gene: 3. Germline assignment: CDR1 SNHLY and CDR2 FYNNEI. The CDR3 coding sequence is TGTGCCAGCATTAGGGACAGGGCTGGAAACACCATATATTTT. Residues: CASIRDRAGNTIYF.

This chain uses TRBV27 with TRBJ2-1; D possibly corresponds to TRBD2 (7 bases). V lost 4 bases, J lost 0 bases, and 13 bases lay in between. The CDR3 extends over 16 amino acids. CDR1 and CDR2 (germline): MNHEY, SMNVEV (reference sequence). The CDR3 DNA sequence: TGTGCCAGCAGTTACGGGGGGCGAAGCTCCTACAATGAGCAGTTCTTC. It encodes CASSYGGRSSYNEQFF.

This clone was detected only once. This sequence joins TRBV4-3 and TRBJ2-1, with 8 nucleotides matching TRBD2. The germline V gene has CDR1 LGHNA and CDR2 YSLEER. This CDR3 has 15 residues. Trimming removed 0 bases from V and 2 bases from J; junction bases left unmatched: 0. In DNA, the CDR3 is TGCGCCAGCAGCCAAGATAGCGGGGCCTACAATGAGCAGTTCTTC. Its protein is CASSQDSGAYNEQFF.

This clone was found a few times. V is TRBV7-9 and J is TRBJ1-4; 9 bases agree with TRBD1. The CDR3 contains 15 residues. V gave up 3 bases and J gave up 6 bases; unmatched junction bases: 5. Germline loops: CDR1 SEHNR, CDR2 FQNEAQ (reference sequence). The CDR3 loop reads CASSFRGDRDEKLFF. In DNA form, the CDR3 reads TGTGCCAGCAGCTTTAGGGGGGACAGGGATGAAAAACTGTTTTTT.

The V gene is TRBV12-5, the J gene TRBJ1-1; D gene unclear. Trimming took off 0 bases at V and 10 bases at J, with 15 bases between the two ends. CDR1 is LGHNT, CDR2 FRNRAP, per germline. The CDR3 has 14 amino acids. CDR3 DNA: TGTGCTAGTGGTTTGGTAGTAGGAGGGAGGAGAGCTTTCTTT. This encodes CASGLVVGGRRAFF.

The chain uses TRBV10-3 and TRBJ2-4; the match to TRBD2 covers 10 bases. CDR1 and CDR2 from the germline V gene are ENHRY and SYGVKD. The CDR3 has 19 residues. After removal of 0 bases from V and 0 bases from J, the junction contained 8 bases not matched to a gene. Here the CDR3 reads CAISESIASGGLAKNIQYF. CDR3 DNA: TGTGCCATCAGTGAGTCGATCGCTAGCGGGGGTCTAGCCAAAAACATTCAGTACTTC.

The chain has TRBV29-1 and TRBJ1-2; TRBD1 matches 9 bases. V was clipped by 7 bases and J by 6 bases; unmatched bases: 12. The CDR3 is 14 amino acids. Germline CDR1 and CDR2: SQVTM and ANQGSEA. The CDR3 here is CSGRGGQGSDGYTF. The CDR3 DNA reads TGCAGCGGGCGGGGCGGACAGGGGTCGGATGGCTACACCTTC. Using reference TRBV29-1 and TRBJ1-2 for the parts outside the CDR3, the full variable domain is SAVISQKPSRDICQRGTSLTIQCQVDSQVTMMFWYRQQPGQSLTLIATANQGSEATYESGFVIDKFPISRPNLTFSTLTVSNMSPEDSSIYLCSGRGGQGSDGYTFGSGTRLTVV.

This clone was seen just once. The rearrangement links TRBV5-1 to TRBJ2-3; TRBD1 agrees at 10 bases. J was trimmed by 3 bases and V by 3 bases; bases with no gene match: 4. Germline V CDR1 and CDR2: SGHRS, YFSETQ. This CDR3 comprises 15 residues. The DNA for the CDR3 is TGCGCCAGCAGCTCGACAGGGGGCTTTACAGATACGCAGTATTTT. Translation: CASSSTGGFTDTQYF.

This chain connects TRBV7-2 to TRBJ1-5; D uncertain. V shed 1 base and J shed 7 bases, with 20 bases lying between them. Germline-derived CDR1 and CDR2 are SGHTA and FQGNSA. The CDR3 consists of 17 residues. The CDR3 DNA is TGTGCCAGCAGCTTAGTTGGAGGGTCCCAATTCGGACAGCCCCAGCATTTT. Protein sequence: CASSLVGGSQFGQPQHF.

The rearrangement uses TRBV2 and TRBJ1-1, with TRBD1 as a possible D gene (6 bases). Germline V CDR1 and CDR2: SNHLY, FYNNEI. V lost 8 bases, J lost 6 bases, and 13 bases lay in between. The CDR3 has 12 residues. In DNA, the CDR3 is TGTGCCAGCGTAACAGGGATTGCTGAAGCTTTCTTT. Translated, it gives CASVTGIAEAFF.